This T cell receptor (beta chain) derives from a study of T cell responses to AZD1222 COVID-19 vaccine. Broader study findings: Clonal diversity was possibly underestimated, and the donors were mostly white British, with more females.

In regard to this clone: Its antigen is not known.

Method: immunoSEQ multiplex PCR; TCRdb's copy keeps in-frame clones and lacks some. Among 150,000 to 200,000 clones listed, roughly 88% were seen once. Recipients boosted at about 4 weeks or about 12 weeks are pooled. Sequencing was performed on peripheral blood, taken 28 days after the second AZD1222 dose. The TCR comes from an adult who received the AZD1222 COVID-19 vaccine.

The CDR3 sequence: CASSFGGWSTDTQYF. CDR3 bases: TGTGCCAGCAGTTTTGGGGGATGGAGCACAGATACGCAGTATTTT. The genes are TRBV27 and TRBJ2-3; D possibly uses TRBD1 or TRBD2 (5 bases each). Germline values: CDR1 MNHEY, CDR2 SMNVEV (reference sequence). The V and J ends lost 3 bases and 0 bases respectively, with 10 bases between them. The CDR3 contains 15 residues.